These T cell receptor beta chains were read from a single sample in a study of OX40 agonist ivuxolimab in advanced cancers. Assay: immunoSEQ multiplex PCR; the TCRdb copy retains only in-frame clones and omits some. The sample carries about 76,000 clones, 85% to 90% recorded once. Sequencing used CD4+ or CD8+ T cells sorted from blood, obtained in a trial of the OX40 agonist ivuxolimab. The receptors come from an adult with an advanced solid tumor such as melanoma, head and neck, liver or kidney cancer. Both conserved end residues are part of each CDR3. Each record gives: V gene, J gene, D gene, clone size, CDR3 protein, CDR3 DNA. The D gene is left open where the match is weak. Some rows have no size entry. The others give once, few or many, or a class for an expanded clone.

TRBV5-5	TRBJ2-7	TRBD1	-	CASSSQGEGGDGRF	TGTGCCAGCAGCTCGCAGGGGGAAGGGGGCGATGGACGTTTC
TRBV14	TRBJ1-2	-	few	CASSQGDYNGYGYTF	TGTGCCAGCAGCCAGGGCGACTATAACGGCTATGGCTACACCTTC
TRBV5-4	TRBJ2-5	-	-	CASRLKETQYF	TGTGCCAGCAGACTTAAAGAGACCCAGTACTTC
TRBV19	TRBJ2-7	-	-	CASSIFGGKSYEQYF	TGTGCCAGTAGTATATTCGGGGGTAAATCCTACGAGCAGTACTTC
TRBV4-1	TRBJ1-5	TRBD1	-	CASSQGFTGAGQPQHF	TGCGCCAGCAGCCAAGGGTTTACAGGGGCGGGGCAGCCCCAGCATTTT
TRBV19	TRBJ2-6	-	-	CASSDQGSSDGANVLTF	TGTGCCAGTAGTGACCAGGGGTCCTCTGATGGGGCCAACGTCCTGACTTTC
TRBV11-2	TRBJ1-3	TRBD1	-	CASSLYDRGSGNTIYF	TGTGCCAGCAGCTTATACGACAGGGGCTCTGGAAACACCATATATTTT
TRBV7-9	TRBJ2-7	TRBD1	-	CASSLSPTGGTYEQYF	TGTGCCAGCAGCTTATCCCCGACAGGGGGAACGTACGAGCAGTACTTC
TRBV12-5	TRBJ2-7	-	-	CASGSRRSSYEQYF	TGTGCTAGTGGTTCCCGCCGTAGCTCCTACGAGCAGTACTTC
TRBV5-6	TRBJ2-7	-	-	CASSLGGAEGKQYF	TGTGCCAGCAGCTTGGGAGGGGCGGAGGGTAAGCAGTACTTC
TRBV6-5	TRBJ1-2	-	few	CASSYNQEYEGYTF	TGTGCCAGCAGTTACAACCAAGAATATGAGGGCTACACCTTC
TRBV7-9	TRBJ2-5	-	-	CASRSGGMNQETQYF	TGTGCCAGCAGATCAGGAGGAATGAATCAAGAGACCCAGTACTTC
TRBV19	TRBJ1-1	TRBD1	-	CASRSPGQGANTEAFF	TGTGCCAGTAGATCACCGGGACAGGGGGCTAACACTGAAGCTTTCTTT
TRBV7-9	TRBJ2-3	-	-	CASSFLSGRRPDTQYF	TGTGCCAGCAGCTTCCTTAGTGGGAGGAGGCCAGATACGCAGTATTTT
TRBV29-1	TRBJ2-7	-	-	CSVERDPGYKQYF	TGCAGCGTTGAGAGGGACCCTGGCTACAAGCAGTACTTC